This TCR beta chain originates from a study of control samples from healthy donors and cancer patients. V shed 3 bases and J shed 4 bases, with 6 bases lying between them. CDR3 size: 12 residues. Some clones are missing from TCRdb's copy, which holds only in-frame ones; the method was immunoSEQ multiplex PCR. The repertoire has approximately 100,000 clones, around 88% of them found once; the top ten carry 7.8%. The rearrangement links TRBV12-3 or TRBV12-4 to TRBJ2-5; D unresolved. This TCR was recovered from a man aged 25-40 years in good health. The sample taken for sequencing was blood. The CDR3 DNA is TGTGCCAGCAGTTTTAAGGGAGAGACCCAGTACTTC. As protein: CASSFKGETQYF.